The 27 T cell receptor beta chains in this list originate from one sample, sequenced in a study of CXCR3-negative and CXCR3-positive naive CD8 T cells. Through 5' RACE with UMI labels, the TRB cDNA libraries were prepared. With the 5' RACE reads reprocessed, TCRdb shows one record per CDR3 protein and no DNA. The repertoire shows 100,000 to 150,000 distinct CDR3 sequences; the top ten hold 0.49%. Sequencing was carried out using naive CXCR3- CD8+ T cells from blood. Subset noted: CD45RO-CCR7+CD27+CD95- naive CD8+ T cells lacking CXCR3 (TNR3-). Source of these receptors: a human donor in good health. Some clones in this sample may be carry-over from other donors' samples.

The V gene is TRBV19, the J gene TRBJ2-1; the D call of TRBD2 rests on TCRdb alone, since no DNA is present to check it. The germline V gene has CDR1 LNHDA and CDR2 SQIVND (reference sequence). The CDR3 consists of 16 residues. Here the CDR3 reads CASSIVGGVSYNEQFF.

The CDR3 sequence is CASSFGDISYNEQFF. V gene TRBV5-1 combines with J gene TRBJ2-1; TCRdb's assignment of TRBD1 cannot be checked, as there is no DNA. This CDR3 comprises 15 residues. CDR1 is SGHRS and CDR2 is YFSETQ in the germline V gene.

This chain uses TRBV7-6 with TRBJ2-7; TCRdb proposes TRBD1, but this gene call is untestable without DNA. There are 21 residues in the CDR3. Germline CDR1 is SGHVS and CDR2 is FNYEAQ. The CDR3 region is CASSFGGGRDSRIQSSYEQYF.

CDR3: CSALDRDPSHEQYF. The chain combines TRBV29-1 with TRBJ2-7; TCRdb lists TRBD1, though no DNA is available to test this call. CDR1 is SQVTM, CDR2 ANQGSEA, per germline. The CDR3 is 14 residues long.

The genes are TRBV5-1 and TRBJ2-7; the D call from TCRdb, TRBD1, cannot be confirmed without DNA. Germline V lookup: CDR1 SGHRS, CDR2 YFSETQ. The CDR3 is 16 residues long. The CDR3 sequence: CASSVRQGIGSYEQYF.

This chain connects TRBV28 to TRBJ2-1; the D call of TRBD2 rests on TCRdb alone, since no DNA is present to check it. Germline V CDR1 and CDR2: MDHEN, SYDVKM. The CDR3 is made up of 16 amino acids. The CDR3 protein is CASSLNTPRGYNEQFF.

The rearrangement uses TRBV10-3 and TRBJ2-1. Germline V CDR1 and CDR2: ENHRY, SYGVKD. The CDR3 covers 14 residues. CDR3 protein: CAITSGGSYNEQFF.

The chain combines TRBV29-1 with TRBJ2-3; TCRdb lists TRBD2, though no DNA is available to test this call. Germline-derived CDR1 and CDR2 are SQVTM and ANQGSEA. The CDR3 consists of 18 residues. CDR3 sequence: CSVYTSEGSGHFGDTQYF.

Here the CDR3 reads CSVTGGQGNIQYF. The chain is built from TRBV29-1 and TRBJ2-4; TCRdb selects TRBD1, and the lack of DNA leaves this call unchecked. CDR3 length: 13 amino acids. Germline V gene lookup returns CDR1 SQVTM and CDR2 ANQGSEA.

The chain combines TRBV28 with TRBJ1-1; with no DNA, the TCRdb D assignment of TRBD1 cannot be verified. Germline V gene sequence: CDR1 MDHEN, CDR2 SYDVKM. CDR3 length equals 14 residues. CDR3 loop: CASSHPGGYTEAFF.

The genes are TRBV7-9 and TRBJ2-1. Looked up from germline, CDR1 is SEHNR and CDR2 is FQNEAQ (reference sequence). CDR3 length: 15 residues. CDR3 in amino acids: CASSLDRSSYNEQFF. The whole variable domain, remainder taken from reference TRBV7-9 and TRBJ2-1, is DTGVSQNPRHKITKRGQNVTFRCDPISEHNRLYWYRQTLGQGPEFLTYFQNEAQLEKSRLLSDRFSAERPKGSFSTLEIQRTEQGDSAMYLCASSLDRSSYNEQFFGPGTRLTVL.

The V gene is TRBV30, the J gene TRBJ2-6; TCRdb's D call, TRBD1, is unchecked because there is no DNA. This CDR3 has 14 amino acids. Germline V gives CDR1 GTSNPN, CDR2 SVGIG (reference sequence). This CDR3 is CALASGAGANVLTF.

The genes are TRBV11-2 and TRBJ2-1; TCRdb reports TRBD1, a call that lacks DNA to check it against. The CDR3 runs 18 residues. Germline CDR1 SGHAT, CDR2 FQNNGV. The CDR3 sequence is CASSLFHPGTSSYNEQFF.

CDR3: CASRPRGGFTDTQYF. The rearrangement uses TRBV28 and TRBJ2-3; TCRdb's assignment of TRBD1 cannot be checked, as there is no DNA. Germline V gene data show CDR1 as MDHEN and CDR2 as SYDVKM. The CDR3 spans 15 residues.

The chain recombines TRBV6-6 with TRBJ1-6; TCRdb selects TRBD1, and the lack of DNA leaves this call unchecked. This CDR3 spans 13 amino acids. Germline loops: CDR1 MNHNY, CDR2 SVGAGI (reference sequence). The CDR3 loop is CASSEGNNSPLHF.

The rearrangement joins TRBV25-1 to TRBJ2-7; TCRdb names TRBD1, which stays unverified in the absence of DNA. The CDR3 totals 11 residues. Looked up from germline, CDR1 is MGHDK and CDR2 is SYGVNS. The CDR3 region is CAASGGLEQYF.

This rearrangement joins TRBV12-3 or TRBV12-4 to TRBJ2-1; TCRdb gives TRBD1 as the D gene, but with no DNA this cannot be confirmed. This CDR3 comprises 18 residues. CDR3 loop: CASMSPPGFHQTYNEQFF.

The chain combines TRBV4-2 with TRBJ1-5; TCRdb lists TRBD1, though no DNA is available to test this call. The germline gives CDR1 LGHNA, CDR2 YNFKEQ. The CDR3 loop spans 16 amino acids. CDR3 sequence: CASSLQGPDNVQPQHF.

The V and J genes are TRBV7-9 and TRBJ2-1; TCRdb selects TRBD1, and the lack of DNA leaves this call unchecked. The CDR3 totals 15 residues. The germline CDR1 and CDR2 sequences are SEHNR and FQNEAQ (reference sequence). CDR3 region: CASRPVDRTYNEQFF.

The chain links TRBV5-1 to TRBJ2-1; TCRdb's D call of TRBD2 is untestable without DNA. Germline V lookup: CDR1 SGHRS, CDR2 YFSETQ. The CDR3 consists of 18 residues. CDR3 sequence reads: CASSPELAGGSSYNEQFF. The full variable domain, completed using reference TRBV5-1 and TRBJ2-1, is KAGVTQTPRYLIKTRGQQVTLSCSPISGHRSVSWYQQTPGQGLQFLFEYFSETQRNKGNFPGRFSGRQFSNSRSEMNVSTLELGDSALYLCASSPELAGGSSYNEQFFGPGTRLTVL.

The chain links TRBV6-5 to TRBJ2-1; TCRdb calls TRBD1, which cannot be checked without DNA. This CDR3 spans 16 amino acids. The V gene's germline CDR1 is MNHEY and CDR2 SVGAGI. CDR3 protein: CASTPGQGRWWGTQFF.

The chain has TRBV6-2 or TRBV6-3 and TRBJ1-5. From germline, CDR1 is MNHEY and CDR2 SVGEGT. The CDR3 loop spans 14 amino acids. The CDR3 sequence is CASSYGQDDQPQHF.

The J gene is TRBJ2-5, the V gene TRBV13; no DNA is available, so the TRBD2 call from TCRdb remains unchecked. This CDR3 comprises 16 residues. Germline V gives CDR1 PRHDT, CDR2 FYEKMQ (reference sequence). The CDR3 sequence: CASSEGWRGNQETQYF.

This chain joins TRBV4-2 and TRBJ2-7; TCRdb names TRBD2, which stays unverified in the absence of DNA. Looked up from germline, CDR1 is LGHNA and CDR2 is YNFKEQ. CDR3 size: 15 residues. The CDR3 loop is CASSQVFRAPNEQYF.

The rearrangement joins TRBV6-2 or TRBV6-3 to TRBJ2-2; TCRdb calls TRBD1, which cannot be checked without DNA. The CDR3 is made up of 15 amino acids. Germline loops: CDR1 MNHEY, CDR2 SVGEGT. The CDR3 spells CAKGGGQVHTGELFF.

CDR3 amino acids: CSVPPGADTQYF. This chain uses TRBV29-1 with TRBJ2-3; checking the TCRdb D call of TRBD1 is not possible without DNA. Germline lookup yields CDR1 SQVTM and CDR2 ANQGSEA. The CDR3 is made up of 12 amino acids.

The chain combines TRBV5-5 with TRBJ2-1; TCRdb lists TRBD2, though no DNA is available to test this call. Germline-derived CDR1 and CDR2 are SGHKS and YYEKEE (reference sequence). The CDR3 consists of 21 residues. CDR3 loop: CASSLSYVASGGLSSYNEQFF. The complete variable domain, with remaining parts taken from reference TRBV5-5 and TRBJ2-1, reads DAGVTQSPTHLIKTRGQQVTLRCSPISGHKSVSWYQQVLGQGPQFIFQYYEKEERGRGNFPDRFSARQFPNYSSELNVNALLLGDSALYLCASSLSYVASGGLSSYNEQFFGPGTRLTVL.